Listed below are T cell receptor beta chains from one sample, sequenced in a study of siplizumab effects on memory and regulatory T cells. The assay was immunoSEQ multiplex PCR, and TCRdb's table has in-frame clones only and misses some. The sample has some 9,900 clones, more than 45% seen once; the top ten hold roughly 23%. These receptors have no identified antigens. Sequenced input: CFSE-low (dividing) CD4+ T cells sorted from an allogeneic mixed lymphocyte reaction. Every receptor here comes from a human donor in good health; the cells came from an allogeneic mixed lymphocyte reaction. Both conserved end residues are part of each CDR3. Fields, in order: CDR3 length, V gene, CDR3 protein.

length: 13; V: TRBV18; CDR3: CASSPDLAYEQYF
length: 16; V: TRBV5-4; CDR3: CASSPRLAGGTDTQYF
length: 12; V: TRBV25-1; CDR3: CASTTQGTPQYF
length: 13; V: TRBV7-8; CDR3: CASSLGARGGYTF
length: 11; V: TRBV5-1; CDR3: CASRSRQEQYF
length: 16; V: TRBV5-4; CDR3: CASRRGLGRASDTQYF
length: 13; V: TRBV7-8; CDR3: CASSLTGPNEQFF
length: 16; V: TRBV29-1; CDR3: CSVGLGSYLSSHEQFF
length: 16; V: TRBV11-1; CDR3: CASSRGEDGVNEKLFF
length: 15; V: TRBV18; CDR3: CASSPRTGRSYEQYF
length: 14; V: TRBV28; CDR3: CASSQVGAKNIQYF
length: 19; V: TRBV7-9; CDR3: CASSLVLHQGRLSNQPQHF
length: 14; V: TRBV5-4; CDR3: CASSRTGERETQYF
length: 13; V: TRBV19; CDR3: CASSLSDWETQYF
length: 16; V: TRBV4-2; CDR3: CASSLLQAGGYEKLFF
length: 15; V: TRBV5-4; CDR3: CASSLLGVRHNEQFF
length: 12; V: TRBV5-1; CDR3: CASSSAGDTQYF
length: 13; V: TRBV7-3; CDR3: CASALRGRYEQYF
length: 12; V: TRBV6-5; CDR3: CASSYRWTEQFF
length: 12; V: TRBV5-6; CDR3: CASSLRLDTQYF
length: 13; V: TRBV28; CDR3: CASSLPAPNEQFF
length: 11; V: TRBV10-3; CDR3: CAISGTDTQYF
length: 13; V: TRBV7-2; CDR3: CASGQGEKGPLHF
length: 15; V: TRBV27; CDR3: CASSTIAGVKETQYF
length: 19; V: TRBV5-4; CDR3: CASSFGSGSGLGPYNEQFF
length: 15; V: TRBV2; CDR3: CASSATTIRNQPQHF